One sample yielded the 5 T cell receptor beta chains listed below, sequenced in a study of monozygotic twins with inflammatory bowel disease. TCRdb re-called the 5' RACE reads and shows each CDR3 protein once, DNA omitted. Its table records a few hundred thousand distinct CDR3 sequences. The source material was blood. These receptors all come from a human donor with ulcerative colitis or Crohn's disease, or a healthy co-twin of an affected twin (not recorded which).

The chain uses TRBV5-1 and TRBJ2-5; TCRdb's D call of TRBD1 is untestable without DNA. This CDR3 is built from 14 residues. Per the germline V gene, CDR1 is SGHRS and CDR2 is YFSETQ. The CDR3 spells CASSPGKDPETQYF.

This chain uses TRBV7-8 with TRBJ1-4; checking the TCRdb D call of TRBD1 is not possible without DNA. This CDR3 is 16 amino acids long. Looked up from germline, CDR1 is SGHVS and CDR2 is FQNEAQ. The CDR3 spells CASSPRGAGINEKLFF.

This sequence joins TRBV20-1 and TRBJ1-3; the D call from TCRdb, TRBD1, cannot be confirmed without DNA. Germline values: CDR1 DFQATT, CDR2 SNEGSKA (reference sequence). The length of the CDR3 is 15 residues. This CDR3 reads CSARDIRGSGNTIYF.

V is TRBV12-3 or TRBV12-4 and J is TRBJ2-7. This CDR3 has 12 residues. The CDR3 loop is CASSLRPYEQYF.

The V and J genes are TRBV12-3 or TRBV12-4 and TRBJ2-1; no DNA is available, so the TRBD1 call from TCRdb remains unchecked. This CDR3 is 14 amino acids long. This CDR3 reads CASSQGQFEAEQFF.